This T cell receptor beta chain was retrieved from a study of cytomegalovirus exposure and HLA in healthy donors. Study-level findings and limits: In vitro assays verified that a few CMV-associated chains recognized CMV antigens specifically. Overall, approximately 150 TCR beta chains were annotated as cytomegalovirus-associated. Rare TCR sequences dominated, though some public TCRs recurred in many donors.

V trimming: 5 bases; J trimming: 10 bases; junction bases outside the gene matches: 6. CDR3 length equals 12 residues. The germline CDR1 and CDR2 sequences are SEHNR and FQNEAQ (reference sequence). Vbeta (60) and Jbeta (13) primers were used in the PCR. Only in-frame clones appear in the TCRdb table, and some are missing; sequencing was by immunoSEQ multiplex PCR. The table lists 100,000 to 140,000 clones, roughly 82% of them singletons, with less than 3% in the top ten. Nominally healthy donors provided the samples, though records likely missed some immune exposures. To note about this clone: The antigen remains undetermined.

The sequencing sample was made of PBMCs. This chain uses TRBV7-9 with TRBJ2-5, with 8 bases identical to TRBD2. The origin of this receptor is a man younger than 45 in good health and CMV-seropositive. CDR3 protein: CASSPSGGGQYF. The DNA of the CDR3 is TGTGCCAGCAGCCCGAGCGGGGGTGGCCAGTACTTC.